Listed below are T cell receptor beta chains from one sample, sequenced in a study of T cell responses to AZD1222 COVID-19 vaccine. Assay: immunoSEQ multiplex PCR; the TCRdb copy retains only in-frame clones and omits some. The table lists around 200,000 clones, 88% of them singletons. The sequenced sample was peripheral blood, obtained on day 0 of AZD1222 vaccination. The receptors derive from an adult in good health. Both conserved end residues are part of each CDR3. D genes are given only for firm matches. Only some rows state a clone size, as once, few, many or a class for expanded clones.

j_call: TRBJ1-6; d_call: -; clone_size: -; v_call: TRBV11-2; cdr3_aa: CASRPDLSSYNSPLHF; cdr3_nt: TGTGCCAGCAGACCAGACCTTAGCTCCTATAATTCACCCCTCCACTTT
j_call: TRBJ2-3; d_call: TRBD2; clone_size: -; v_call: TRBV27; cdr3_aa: CASRRGGADTQYF; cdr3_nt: TGTGCCAGCCGTCGGGGGGGTGCAGATACGCAGTATTTT
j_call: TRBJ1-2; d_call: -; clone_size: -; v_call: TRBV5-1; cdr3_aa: CASSLVRGLGYGYTF; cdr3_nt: TGCGCCAGCAGCTTGGTTAGAGGCCTGGGCTATGGCTACACCTTC
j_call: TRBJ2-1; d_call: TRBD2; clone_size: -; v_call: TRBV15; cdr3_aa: CATSRGVAGGLNEQFF; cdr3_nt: TGTGCCACCAGCAGAGGGGTAGCGGGGGGGCTAAATGAGCAGTTCTTC
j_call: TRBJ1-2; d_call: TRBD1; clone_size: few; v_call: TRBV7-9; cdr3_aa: CASSLGQGAGYTF; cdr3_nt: TGTGCCAGCAGCTTGGGGCAGGGGGCTGGCTACACCTTC
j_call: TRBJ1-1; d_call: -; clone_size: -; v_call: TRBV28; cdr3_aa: CASRPSRDTTHTEAFF; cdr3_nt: TGTGCCAGCAGGCCAAGCCGGGACACGACGCACACTGAAGCTTTCTTT
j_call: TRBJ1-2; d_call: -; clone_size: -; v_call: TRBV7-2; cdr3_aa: CASSLGRSSNYGYTF; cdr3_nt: TGTGCCAGCAGCTTAGGCAGGAGCTCTAACTATGGCTACACCTTC
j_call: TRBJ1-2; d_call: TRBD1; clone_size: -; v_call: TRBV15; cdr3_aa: CATSPRRTGPYGYTF; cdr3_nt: TGTGCCACCAGCCCCCGCAGGACAGGGCCGTATGGCTACACCTTC
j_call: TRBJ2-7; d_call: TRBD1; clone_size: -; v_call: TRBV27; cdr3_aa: CASSTGTGSTYEQYF; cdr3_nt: TGTGCCAGCAGTACTGGGACAGGGAGCACCTACGAGCAGTACTTC
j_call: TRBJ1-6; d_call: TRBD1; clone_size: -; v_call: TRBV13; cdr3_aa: CASSLERDRDYSPLHF; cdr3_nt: TGTGCCAGCAGCTTAGAAAGAGACAGGGACTATTCACCCCTCCACTTT
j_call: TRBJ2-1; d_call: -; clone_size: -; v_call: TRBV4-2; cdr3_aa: CASSQEEIASEQFF; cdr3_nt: TGTGCCAGCAGCCAAGAGGAAATAGCGAGTGAGCAGTTCTTC
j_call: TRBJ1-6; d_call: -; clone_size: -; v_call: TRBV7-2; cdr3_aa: CASSLVGRGASSYNSPLHF; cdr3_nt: TGTGCCAGCAGCTTAGTGGGCAGGGGAGCGAGCTCCTATAATTCACCCCTCCACTTT
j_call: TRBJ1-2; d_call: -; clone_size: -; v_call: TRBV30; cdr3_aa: CAWSPLSYGYTF; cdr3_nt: TGTGCCTGGAGTCCCCTATCCTATGGCTACACCTTC
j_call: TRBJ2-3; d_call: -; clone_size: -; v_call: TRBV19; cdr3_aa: CASSFGTASTDTQYF; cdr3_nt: TGTGCCAGTAGTTTCGGGACGGCTAGCACAGATACGCAGTATTTT
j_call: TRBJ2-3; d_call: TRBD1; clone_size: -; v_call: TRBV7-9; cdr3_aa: CASSTGGRGSTDTQYF; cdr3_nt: TGTGCCAGCAGTACAGGGGGCCGCGGAAGCACAGATACGCAGTATTTT
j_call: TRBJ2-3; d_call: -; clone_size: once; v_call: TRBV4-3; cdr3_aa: CASSQGYRTDTQYF; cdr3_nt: TGCGCCAGCAGCCAAGGGTACAGAACAGATACGCAGTATTTT
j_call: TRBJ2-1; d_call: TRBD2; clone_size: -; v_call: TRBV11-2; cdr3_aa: CASSLISGGLFF; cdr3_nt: TGTGCCAGCAGCTTAATATCGGGGGGGTTGTTCTTC
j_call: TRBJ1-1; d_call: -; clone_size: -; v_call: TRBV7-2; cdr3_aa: CASSLVGLHGTEAFF; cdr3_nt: TGTGCCAGCAGCTTAGTGGGTCTGCATGGGACTGAAGCTTTCTTT
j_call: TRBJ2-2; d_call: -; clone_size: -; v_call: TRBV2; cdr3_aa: CASSLGGTGELFF; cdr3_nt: TGTGCCAGCAGTCTGGGTGGGACCGGGGAGCTGTTTTTT
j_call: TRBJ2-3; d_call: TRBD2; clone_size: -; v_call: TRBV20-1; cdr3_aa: CSASRLAGGSTDTQYF; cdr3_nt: TGCAGTGCTAGTCGACTAGCGGGCGGTAGCACAGATACGCAGTATTTT
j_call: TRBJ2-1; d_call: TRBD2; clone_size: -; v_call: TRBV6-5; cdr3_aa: CASTLSSGQYNEQFF; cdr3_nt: TGTGCCAGCACTCTATCTAGCGGCCAATACAATGAGCAGTTCTTC
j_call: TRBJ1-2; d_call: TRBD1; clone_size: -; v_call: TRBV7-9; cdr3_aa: CASSFRDRVHADGYTF; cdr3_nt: TGTGCCAGCAGCTTCCGGGACAGGGTCCATGCAGATGGCTACACCTTC
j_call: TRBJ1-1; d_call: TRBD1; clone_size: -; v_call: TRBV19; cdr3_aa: CASSPGTGQTEAFF; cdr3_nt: TGTGCCAGTAGTCCCGGGACAGGGCAAACTGAAGCTTTCTTT
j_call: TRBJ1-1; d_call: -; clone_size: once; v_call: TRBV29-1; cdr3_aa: CSVTPNTEAFF; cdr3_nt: TGCAGCGTTACACCGAACACTGAAGCTTTCTTT
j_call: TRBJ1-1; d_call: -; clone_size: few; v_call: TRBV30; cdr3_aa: CAWSVNFPGVQTEAFF; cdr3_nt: TGTGCCTGGAGTGTAAATTTTCCGGGGGTCCAGACTGAAGCTTTCTTT
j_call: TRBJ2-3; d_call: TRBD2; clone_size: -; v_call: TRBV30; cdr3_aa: CAWSGGGGKSGGTQYF; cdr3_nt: TGTGCCTGGAGTGGCGGGGGGGGGAAGAGCGGCGGTACGCAGTATTTT
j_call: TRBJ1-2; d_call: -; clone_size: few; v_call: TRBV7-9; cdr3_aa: CASSLERTDGYTF; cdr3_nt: TGTGCCAGCAGCTTAGAGCGGACGGATGGCTACACCTTC
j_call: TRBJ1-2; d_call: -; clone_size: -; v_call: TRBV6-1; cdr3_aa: CASSEEGNYGYTF; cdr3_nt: TGTGCCAGCAGTGAGGAGGGAAACTATGGCTACACCTTC
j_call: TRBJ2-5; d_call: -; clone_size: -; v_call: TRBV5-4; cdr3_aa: CASSLKRRTAGETQYF; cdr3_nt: TGTGCCAGCAGCTTGAAACGTAGGACGGCTGGTGAGACCCAGTACTTC
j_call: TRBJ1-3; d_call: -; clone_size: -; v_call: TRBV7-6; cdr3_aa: CASSLSHSGNTIYF; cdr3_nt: TGTGCCAGCAGCTTAAGTCACTCTGGAAACACCATATATTTT
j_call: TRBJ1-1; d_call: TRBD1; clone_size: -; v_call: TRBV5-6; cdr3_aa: CASSPLDRKNTEAFF; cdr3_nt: TGTGCCAGCAGCCCCTTGGACAGGAAAAACACTGAAGCTTTCTTT
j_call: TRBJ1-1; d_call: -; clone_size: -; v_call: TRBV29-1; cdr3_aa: CSVRNLWAENTEAFF; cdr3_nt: TGCAGCGTTCGGAATTTATGGGCAGAGAACACTGAAGCTTTCTTT
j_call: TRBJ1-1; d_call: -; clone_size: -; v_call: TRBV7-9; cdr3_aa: CASSEPGVGDAEAFF; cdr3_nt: TGTGCCAGCAGCGAACCAGGGGTGGGGGACGCTGAAGCTTTCTTT
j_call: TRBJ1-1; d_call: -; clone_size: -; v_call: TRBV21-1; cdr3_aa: CASSKPVTGCEVEAFF; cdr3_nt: TGTGCCAGCAGCAAACCCGTTACAGGGTGTGAGGTTGAAGCTTTCTTT
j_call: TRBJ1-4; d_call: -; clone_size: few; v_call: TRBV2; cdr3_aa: CASSGRTATNEKLFF; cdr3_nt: TGTGCCAGCAGTGGAAGGACAGCAACTAATGAAAAACTGTTTTTT
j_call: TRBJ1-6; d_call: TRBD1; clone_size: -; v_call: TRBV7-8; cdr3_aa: CASSLDASGQGFSPLHF; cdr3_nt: TGTGCCAGCAGCTTAGACGCCTCGGGACAGGGTTTTTCACCCCTCCACTTT
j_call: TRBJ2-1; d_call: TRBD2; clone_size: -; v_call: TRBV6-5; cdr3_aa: CASESGGAVYEQFF; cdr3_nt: TGTGCCAGCGAGAGCGGGGGGGCCGTTTATGAGCAGTTCTTC
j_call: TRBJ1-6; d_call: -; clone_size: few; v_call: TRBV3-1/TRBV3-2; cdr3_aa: CASSQDLRADHNSPLHF; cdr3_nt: TGTGCCAGCAGCCAAGATTTGAGGGCAGACCATAATTCACCCCTCCACTTT
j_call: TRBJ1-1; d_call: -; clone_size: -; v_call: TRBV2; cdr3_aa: CASRASNTEAFF; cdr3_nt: TGTGCCAGCAGGGCCAGTAACACTGAAGCTTTCTTT
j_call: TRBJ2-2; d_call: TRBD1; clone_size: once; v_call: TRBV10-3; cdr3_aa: CAISEILRDRGPGELFF; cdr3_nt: TGTGCCATCAGTGAAATTTTACGGGACAGGGGGCCCGGGGAGCTGTTTTTT
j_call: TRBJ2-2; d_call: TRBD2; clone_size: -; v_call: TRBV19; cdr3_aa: CASSSGGATGELFF; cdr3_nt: TGTGCCAGTAGCAGCGGGGGGGCGACCGGGGAGCTGTTTTTT
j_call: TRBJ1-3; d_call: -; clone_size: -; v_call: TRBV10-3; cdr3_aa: CAISESVRSDTIYF; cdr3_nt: TGTGCCATCAGTGAGTCAGTCAGGTCAGACACCATATATTTT
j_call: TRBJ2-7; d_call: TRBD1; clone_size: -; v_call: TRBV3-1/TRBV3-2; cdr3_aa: CASSQEGTGRHEQYF; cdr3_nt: TGTGCCAGCAGCCAAGAGGGGACAGGGCGCCACGAGCAGTACTTC
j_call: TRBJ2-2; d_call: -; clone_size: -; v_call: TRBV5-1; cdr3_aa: CASSLQAGRNTGELFF; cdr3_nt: TGCGCCAGCAGCTTGCAAGCAGGGAGGAACACCGGGGAGCTGTTTTTT
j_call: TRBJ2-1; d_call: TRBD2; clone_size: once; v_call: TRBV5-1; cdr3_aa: CASSWGLSANNEQFF; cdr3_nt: TGCGCCAGCAGCTGGGGACTATCTGCGAACAATGAGCAGTTCTTC